These 21 T cell receptor beta chains were all obtained from the same sample, sequenced in a study of T-cell reconstitution after alpha-beta-depleted transplantation in children. For TCRbeta, the library was prepared with unique molecular identifiers. TCRdb fed the PCR reads into MiXCR, producing one record per CDR3 protein. The data show 450,000 to 500,000 distinct CDR3 sequences, with roughly an eighth seen just once and around 5.8% held by the top ten. Sequences were derived from PBMCs from the stem cell graft donor, sampled from the stem cell graft. These receptors were taken from a human donor who donated a stem cell graft to a child with combined immunodeficiency.

This chain uses TRBV2 with TRBJ2-1; tentative D call: TRBD2 (6 bases). Germline CDR1 and CDR2: SNHLY and FYNNEI. With 6 bases removed from V and 1 base from J, the gap between germline ends came to 16 bases. This CDR3 contains 16 residues. CDR3 DNA sequence: TGTGCCAGCAGCCTCTTCGCGGGGTCTTCCTACAATGAGCAGTTCTTC. This sequence encodes CASSLFAGSSYNEQFF.

This clonotype was counted between two and nine times. This sequence joins TRBV12-5 and TRBJ2-1; 9 nucleotides agree with TRBD1. Germline values: CDR1 LGHNT, CDR2 FRNRAP. This CDR3 comprises 14 residues. V shed 3 bases, J shed 9 bases, and the junction held 6 bases outside the gene matches. The DNA of the CDR3 is TGTGCTAGTGGTTTCCGGGACAGGGACCTTGAGCAGTTCTTC. Translating gives CASGFRDRDLEQFF.

J is TRBJ1-6 and V is TRBV7-2; D is unclear. This CDR3 contains 13 residues. Germline CDR1 and CDR2: SGHTA and FQGNSA. The V gene lost 1 base and the J gene lost 8 bases, with 6 bases spanning the gap. Here the CDR3 reads CASSLEGYSPLHF. The CDR3 bases are TGTGCCAGCAGCTTAGAAGGGTATTCACCCCTCCACTTT.

This clonotype was seen only a few times. V is TRBV6-2 or TRBV6-3 and J is TRBJ1-1; weak D call: TRBD1 (6 bases). The CDR3 is 15 residues long. CDR1 and CDR2 from the germline V gene are MNHEY and SVGEGT. With 4 bases removed from V and 4 bases from J, the gap between germline ends came to 16 bases. Here the CDR3 DNA reads TGTGCCAGCAGTTGGGTTGGGGGGCGATTCACTGAAGCTTTCTTT. Translation: CASSWVGGRFTEAFF.

CDR3 protein: CASRTDFNQPQHF. CDR3 nucleotide sequence: TGTGCCAGCCGGACGGATTTCAATCAGCCCCAGCATTTT. This sequence joins TRBV2 and TRBJ1-5, with D unclear. The CDR3 loop spans 13 amino acids. The V end lost 8 bases, the J end lost 3 bases, and 11 bases lay between the germline ends. Looked up from germline, CDR1 is SNHLY and CDR2 is FYNNEI.

This clonotype has more than one count but fewer than ten. V and J are TRBV12-3 or TRBV12-4 and TRBJ2-7, with no clear D. The CDR3 sequence is 14 residues long. V gave up 1 base and J gave up 2 bases, with 9 bases separating them. In nucleotides, the CDR3 is TGTGCCAGCAGTTTAGATGCCAGTCCCTACGAGCAGTACTTC. This sequence encodes CASSLDASPYEQYF.

The V and J genes are TRBV18 and TRBJ2-7, with D perhaps assigned TRBD1 or TRBD2 (6 bases each). CDR1 is KGHSH, CDR2 LQKENI, per germline. The CDR3 length is 15 residues. Trimming shortened V by 6 bases and J by 2 bases, and 17 bases separated the two germline ends. The CDR3 DNA follows: TGTGCCAGCTCGGTAGGCACAGGGAGGACCTACGAGCAGTACTTC. Amino acid sequence: CASSVGTGRTYEQYF.

The gene calls are TRBV29-1 and TRBJ2-1, with a weak D call TRBD2 (5 bases). CDR1 and CDR2 from the germline V gene are SQVTM and ANQGSEA. The V and J ends lost 8 bases and 2 bases respectively, with 10 bases between them. CDR3 length: 12 amino acids. The CDR3 is CSLERAYNEQFF. The CDR3 DNA reads TGCAGCCTAGAGAGGGCCTACAATGAGCAGTTCTTC.

The chain couples TRBV4-3 to TRBJ2-1; D possibly corresponds to TRBD2 (5 bases). Germline values: CDR1 LGHNA, CDR2 YSLEER. The CDR3 spans 16 residues. V was trimmed by 0 bases and J by 4 bases, leaving 13 bases between them. The CDR3 DNA reads TGCGCCAGCAGCCAAGACCGCCGGACTCCGTACAATGAGCAGTTCTTC. This codes for CASSQDRRTPYNEQFF.

This clonotype has a handful of counts. The chain joins TRBV9 to TRBJ2-3, with D possibly being TRBD2 (7 bases). Per the germline V gene, CDR1 is SGDLS and CDR2 is YYNGEE. Deletions cut 0 bases from V and 5 bases from J, with 16 bases between. The CDR3 consists of 16 residues. For the CDR3, the DNA is TGTGCCAGCAGCGTAGTGGGAGGGGGGCTGGGAGATACGCAGTATTTT. This sequence encodes CASSVVGGGLGDTQYF.

This clonotype was observed a few times. The rearrangement links TRBV20-1 to TRBJ1-5; no firm D call. CDR3 length: 15 residues. V was shortened by 3 bases and J by 0 bases, with 12 bases between the two germline ends. Germline CDR1 is DFQATT and CDR2 is SNEGSKA (reference sequence). In DNA, the CDR3 is TGCAGTGCTAGCCTATCGATAGATAGCAATCAGCCCCAGCATTTT. It encodes CSASLSIDSNQPQHF.

This clonotype was observed a handful of times. The gene calls are TRBV7-2 and TRBJ2-1, with TRBD2 matching over 10 bases. The length of the CDR3 is 15 residues. Germline loops: CDR1 SGHTA, CDR2 FQGNSA. Trimming at V came to 5 bases and at J to 8 bases, leaving 9 bases not matched to a gene. CDR3 sequence: CASSPLAGGPYEQFF. DNA for the CDR3: TGTGCCAGCAGCCCCTTAGCGGGAGGTCCCTATGAGCAGTTCTTC. The variable domain in full, with the rest retrieved from reference TRBV7-2 and TRBJ2-1, is GAGVSQSPSNKVTEKGKDVELRCDPISGHTALYWYRQSLGQGLEFLIYFQGNSAPDKSGLPSDRFSAERTGGSVSTLTIQRTQQEDSAVYLCASSPLAGGPYEQFFGPGTRLTVL.

This clonotype was detected ten times or more. V is TRBV6-1 and J is TRBJ2-2; D is tentatively TRBD1 or TRBD2 (5 bases each). The V gene's germline CDR1 is MNHNS and CDR2 SASEGT. The CDR3 has 14 residues. Trimming cost V 3 bases and J 3 bases, with 8 bases left between them. The CDR3 is CASSEQGDTGELFF. The CDR3 DNA sequence: TGTGCCAGCAGTGAGCAGGGAGACACCGGGGAGCTGTTTTTT.

This clonotype was detected ten times or more. V usage is TRBV9 and J usage is TRBJ2-1, with D tentatively TRBD1 or TRBD2 (6 bases each). Between the trimmed V and J ends, which lost 5 bases and 2 bases, there was a span of 17 bases. The length of the CDR3 is 16 residues. In germline, CDR1 is SGDLS, CDR2 YYNGEE. The CDR3 region is CASRLGGTPTYNEQFF. The CDR3 DNA is TGTGCCAGCAGGTTAGGGGGGACTCCTACCTACAATGAGCAGTTCTTC.

This clonotype occurred a few times. The rearrangement uses TRBV6-5 and TRBJ1-1; 7 bases are a match to TRBD1. The CDR3 extends over 14 amino acids. Germline V gene sequence: CDR1 MNHEY, CDR2 SVGAGI. V lost 9 bases to trimming and J lost 3 bases; unmatched junction nucleotides: 10. CDR3 bases: TGTGCCAGTCGAGCAGGGGGGGGGCACACTGAAGCTTTCTTT. Translating gives CASRAGGGHTEAFF.

This clonotype came up many times. Here the CDR3 DNA reads TGTGCCAGCAGTTACCCCCTAGCGGAGATACGAAGCTCCTACAATGAGCAGTTCTTC. Amino acid sequence: CASSYPLAEIRSSYNEQFF. The chain joins TRBV6-2 or TRBV6-3 to TRBJ2-1, with 7 bases that match TRBD2. The CDR3 has 19 amino acids. Trimming at V came to 2 bases and at J to 0 bases, leaving 13 bases not matched to a gene. The germline gives CDR1 MNHEY, CDR2 SVGEGT.

In this sample, this clonotype turned up a few times. The rearrangement uses TRBV9 and TRBJ2-3; 9 bases map to TRBD2. Germline CDR1 and CDR2: SGDLS and YYNGEE. This CDR3 is 14 amino acids long. With V trimmed by 10 bases and J by 0 bases, 6 bases remained unmatched. The CDR3 here is CAGSGGSSTDTQYF. The CDR3 coding sequence is TGTGCCGGTAGCGGGGGTAGTAGCACAGATACGCAGTATTTT.

This clonotype was observed many times. The genes are TRBV5-1 and TRBJ1-1; a possible D gene is TRBD1 (5 bases). CDR1 and CDR2 from the germline V gene are SGHRS and YFSETQ. The CDR3 loop spans 14 amino acids. V gave up 3 bases and J gave up 0 bases, with 9 bases separating them. DNA of the CDR3: TGCGCCAGCAGCTCAGGGATTGTGAACACTGAAGCTTTCTTT. Translating it yields CASSSGIVNTEAFF.

There are many counts of this clonotype. The chain joins TRBV14 to TRBJ2-1; 9 bases line up with TRBD1. The ends lost 5 bases at V and 3 bases at J; junction bases unmatched: 8. From germline, CDR1 is SGHDN and CDR2 FVKESK. This CDR3 is 16 amino acids long. CDR3 loop: CASSGTGTGFYNEQFF. The DNA for the CDR3 is TGTGCCAGCAGCGGGACCGGGACAGGGTTCTACAATGAGCAGTTCTTC.

J is TRBJ1-2 and V is TRBV12-3 or TRBV12-4; TRBD1 is a possible D gene (5 bases). V shed 3 bases and J shed 3 bases, with 11 bases lying between them. This CDR3 has 14 residues. The CDR3 DNA is TGTGCCAGCAGTTTTAGGGGAGGAGACTATGGCTACACCTTC. Protein sequence: CASSFRGGDYGYTF.

This clonotype was counted between two and nine times. The V gene is TRBV7-8, the J gene TRBJ2-1; possibly TRBD1 or TRBD2 for D (5 bases each). The CDR3 loop spans 18 amino acids. From germline, CDR1 is SGHVS and CDR2 FQNEAQ. With 0 bases removed from V and 9 bases from J, the gap between germline ends came to 24 bases. CDR3 bases: TGTGCCAGCAGCTTAGCGCTAGGTGAGGGACCCCGCCCCGGTGAGCAGTTCTTC. Translating it yields CASSLALGEGPRPGEQFF.